The rows below give T cell receptor beta chains drawn from one sample of a study of CD8 T cells in ankylosing spondylitis. TCRdb analysed the 5' RACE reads with MiXCR anew, one entry per CDR3 protein. The table shows approximately 350,000 distinct CDR3 sequences, with 20% to 25% occurring only once. Specimen: blood, either unsorted or a sorted T cell fraction (not recorded which). Source of these receptors: a male donor with ankylosing spondylitis or in good health (not recorded which). Each CDR3 is given with its conserved first and last residue. The D gene is left open where the match is weak. Rows may omit the clone size; those that give it use once, few, many or a size class.

d_call j_call cdr3_length clone_size v_call cdr3_aa cdr3_nt
- TRBJ2-3 14 - TRBV20-1 CSAGRDLTGDTQYF TGCAGTGCCGGTCGGGACCTCACCGGAGATACGCAGTATTTT
TRBD1 TRBJ1-4 14 few TRBV6-1 CASSPTGANEKLFF TGTGCCAGCAGTCCGACAGGGGCTAATGAAAAACTGTTTTTT
TRBD1 TRBJ2-3 14 - TRBV30 CAWSVLEQGAAQYF TGTGCCTGGAGTGTACTTGAGCAGGGGGCAGCGCAGTATTTT
- TRBJ1-1 13 - TRBV3-1 CASSQEWGTEAFF TGTGCCAGCAGCCAAGAGTGGGGCACTGAAGCTTTCTTT
- TRBJ2-1 17 few TRBV2 CASSEAAIRVLYNEQFF TGTGCCAGCAGTGAAGCGGCAATCAGGGTGTTGTACAATGAGCAGTTCTTC
- TRBJ2-2 15 - TRBV6-1 CASREGTINTGELFF TGTGCCAGCAGAGAGGGGACAATAAACACCGGGGAGCTGTTTTTT
- TRBJ2-7 14 - TRBV7-6 CASSLNGDSYEQYF TGTGCCAGCAGCTTAAATGGCGACAGCTACGAGCAGTACTTC
- TRBJ2-7 13 few TRBV20-1 CSAFDRNRYEQYF TGCAGTGCTTTTGACAGAAATCGCTACGAGCAGTACTTC
TRBD1 TRBJ2-1 13 few TRBV30 CAWSSGTGDEQFF TGTGCCTGGAGTTCCGGGACAGGGGATGAGCAGTTCTTC
- TRBJ2-1 13 - TRBV6-1 CALLRDSYNEQFF TGTGCCCTGCTCAGGGACTCCTACAATGAGCAGTTCTTC
- TRBJ1-1 12 few TRBV29-1 CGAPIEGTEAFF TGCGGAGCACCCATAGAGGGCACTGAAGCTTTCTTT
TRBD2 TRBJ2-3 14 few TRBV12-3/TRBV12-4 CASSFSGGFDTQYF TGTGCCAGCAGTTTTAGCGGGGGTTTTGATACGCAGTATTTT
TRBD2 TRBJ2-2 17 - TRBV20-1 CSALPEVLAGNTGELFF TGCAGTGCTCTTCCAGAGGTCCTAGCGGGGAACACCGGGGAGCTGTTTTTT
- TRBJ2-2 12 few TRBV7-3 CASKDNTGELFF TGTGCCAGCAAAGATAACACCGGGGAGCTGTTTTTT
- TRBJ2-7 13 few TRBV15 CATGDGSSYEQYF TGTGCCACAGGGGACGGATCTTCCTACGAGCAGTACTTC
TRBD1 TRBJ2-7 14 - TRBV9 CASSTFRDRDVQYF TGTGCCAGCTCAACATTCCGGGACAGGGACGTGCAGTACTTC
- TRBJ2-5 14 - TRBV29-1 CSVEEVDTGETQYF TGCAGCGTTGAAGAAGTGGACACAGGAGAGACCCAGTACTTC
TRBD2 TRBJ2-7 14 - TRBV20-1 CSAGEGLGFYEQYF TGCAGTGCCGGGGAAGGACTAGGGTTCTACGAGCAGTACTTC
TRBD1 TRBJ2-7 13 few TRBV9 CASGQGGAYEQYF TGTGCCAGCGGACAGGGGGGGGCCTACGAGCAGTACTTC
- TRBJ2-3 16 - TRBV21-1 CASIAPGRSPTDTQYF TGTGCCAGCATCGCACCTGGGAGGAGCCCCACAGATACGCAGTATTTT
- TRBJ2-2 17 few TRBV11-2 CASSLDRNQVNTGELFF TGTGCCAGCAGCTTAGATCGGAACCAGGTGAACACCGGGGAGCTGTTTTTT
TRBD1 TRBJ2-7 14 - TRBV28 CASSRDRGPYEQYF TGTGCCAGCAGCCGGGACAGGGGGCCGTACGAGCAGTACTTC
- TRBJ2-1 14 few TRBV28 CASSLMSGYNEQFF TGTGCCAGCAGTTTAATGTCAGGGTACAATGAGCAGTTCTTC
TRBD2 TRBJ2-1 17 few TRBV12-3/TRBV12-4 CASSPPGLAGDSTEQFF TGTGCCAGCAGTCCTCCGGGACTAGCGGGGGATTCAACGGAGCAGTTCTTC
- TRBJ1-1 16 - TRBV11-2 CASSLVWGPMNTEAFF TGTGCCAGCAGCTTGGTTTGGGGTCCAATGAACACTGAAGCTTTCTTT
TRBD1 TRBJ2-1 15 - TRBV10-3 CAISESGQPQNEQFF TGTGCCATCAGTGAGTCGGGACAGCCGCAGAATGAGCAGTTCTTC
- TRBJ2-1 14 few TRBV6-1 CASRPFEGPGEQFF TGTGCCAGCAGACCCTTCGAGGGGCCGGGTGAGCAGTTCTTC
- TRBJ2-7 12 few TRBV29-1 CSVRPTEGEQYF TGCAGCGTTCGGCCCACCGAAGGCGAGCAGTACTTC
TRBD1 TRBJ2-5 15 few TRBV27 CASSATGGTFWTQYF TGTGCCAGCAGTGCCACAGGGGGGACCTTTTGGACCCAGTACTTC
- TRBJ2-5 14 - TRBV24-1 CATSDFNEEETQYF TGTGCCACCAGTGATTTCAACGAAGAAGAGACCCAGTACTTC
- TRBJ2-2 13 - TRBV6-1 CAIRPPDTGELFF TGTGCCATAAGGCCCCCGGACACCGGGGAGCTGTTTTTT
- TRBJ2-5 12 - TRBV29-1 CSVEHGGETQYF TGCAGCGTTGAACACGGGGGAGAGACCCAGTACTTC
TRBD1 TRBJ2-1 14 - TRBV12-3/TRBV12-4 CASSLGQGVSEQFF TGTGCCAGCAGTTTGGGACAGGGGGTTAGTGAGCAGTTCTTC
- TRBJ1-2 14 few TRBV2 CASSGEQGGYGYTF TGTGCCAGCAGTGGAGAACAGGGAGGCTATGGCTACACCTTC
TRBD1 TRBJ2-7 15 few TRBV12-3/TRBV12-4 CASSSFGTGSYEQYF TGTGCCAGCAGTTCCTTCGGGACAGGGTCCTACGAGCAGTACTTC
TRBD1 TRBJ1-2 14 - TRBV29-1 CSVSGTGYFDGYTF TGCTCCGTCTCCGGGACAGGGTATTTCGATGGCTACACCTTC
TRBD2 TRBJ2-1 15 - TRBV11-1 CASSSVGAGGHEQFF TGTGCCAGCAGCTCAGTAGGAGCGGGGGGGCATGAGCAGTTCTTC
TRBD2 TRBJ2-5 13 few TRBV27 CASRTSGDGTQYF TGTGCCAGCCGGACTAGCGGGGACGGGACCCAGTACTTC
TRBD1 TRBJ2-7 11 many TRBV29-1 CSVSEGAHRYF TGCAGCGTTTCCGAGGGGGCACACCGGTACTTC
TRBD2 TRBJ2-2 14 few TRBV29-1 CSVASSGDAGELFF TGCAGCGTTGCATCTAGCGGGGACGCCGGGGAGCTGTTTTTT
- TRBJ2-7 13 - TRBV27 CASSMGSAYEQYF TGTGCCAGCAGTATGGGCAGTGCCTACGAGCAGTACTTC
- TRBJ2-1 16 - TRBV12-3/TRBV12-4 CASSPEQGVIYNEQFF TGTGCCAGCAGTCCTGAACAGGGAGTTATCTACAATGAGCAGTTCTTC
TRBD2 TRBJ2-7 15 few TRBV6-1 CASSPLAGGHYEQYF TGTGCCAGCAGCCCGCTAGCGGGGGGGCATTACGAGCAGTACTTC
- TRBJ2-1 13 - TRBV3-1 CASGGDGYNEQFF TGTGCCAGTGGTGGGGACGGGTACAATGAGCAGTTCTTC
- TRBJ2-3 14 few TRBV12-3/TRBV12-4 CASSLVLGKDTQYF TGTGCCAGCAGTTTAGTTCTGGGTAAGGATACGCAGTATTTT
- TRBJ2-1 13 few TRBV19 CASSFQPQNEQFF TGTGCCAGTAGTTTCCAGCCACAGAATGAGCAGTTCTTC
- TRBJ2-2 13 - TRBV11-2 CASSLDQGGELFF TGTGCCAGCAGCTTAGATCAAGGCGGGGAGCTGTTTTTT
- TRBJ2-2 13 few TRBV29-1 CSGRKADTGELFF TGCAGCGGTAGGAAGGCTGACACCGGGGAGCTGTTTTTT
TRBD1 TRBJ2-7 15 - TRBV2 CASSEDRGLSYEQYF TGTGCCAGCAGTGAGGACAGGGGCCTCTCCTACGAGCAGTACTTC
- TRBJ2-1 14 many TRBV12-3/TRBV12-4 CASSLKRGYNEQFF TGTGCCAGCAGTTTAAAGCGCGGTTACAATGAGCAGTTCTTC
- TRBJ1-2 13 few TRBV29-1 CSVALRDNYGYTF TGCAGCGTTGCCCTAAGGGATAACTATGGCTACACCTTC